This TCR beta chain was found in a study of regulatory T cells in long-lasting Graves disease. Overall study context: Antithyroid drug use was under 3 months in newly diagnosed Graves' patients.

The sample holds a few counts of this clonotype. The germline CDR1 and CDR2 sequences are SNHLY and FYNNEI. The CDR3 runs to 16 residues. Trimming took 4 bases from V and 4 from J, leaving 19 bases between them. Time point reported: newly diagnosed GD, antithyroid drugs for less than 3 months. From RNA extracted from PBMCs, the TCR library was made. With iRepertoire HTBI primers and Arm-PCR of CDR3 regions, TCR beta libraries were built. TCRdb analysed the multiplex PCR reads with MiXCR anew, one entry per CDR3 protein. The data contain about 470,000 distinct CDR3 sequences, around 14% of them singletons. These data were likewise used in another study, on T cells in Graves' hyperthyroidism and ophthalmopathy.

J is TRBJ2-5 and V is TRBV2, with D perhaps assigned TRBD1 or TRBD2 (5 bases each). The sequences come from peripheral blood mononuclear cells (PBMCs), collected at new diagnosis, from a patient treated with antithyroid drugs. The TCR was taken from a woman in her thirties with Graves disease. The CDR3 DNA reads as TGTGCCAGCAGTGTGAGTGTGGTTGGGACGTTAGAGACCCAGTACTTC. Translating gives CASSVSVVGTLETQYF.